This TCR beta chain appears in the sequencing data of a study of cytomegalovirus exposure and HLA in healthy donors. 13 Jbeta primers and 60 Vbeta primers were used for the PCR. Original processing methods: Later work found about 80 million unique TCR beta chains, with about 10 million shared. Here immunoSEQ multiplex PCR was the method, and the copy in TCRdb shows in-frame clones only, minus some. V, J and clone size are those of that table, while D and trimming were read from the DNA. The sample has some 200,000 clones, 79% seen once. Overall study results and limits: The dataset shows that most TCR sequences were rare, while some public TCRs occurred in many donors.

About this clone: Its specificity is not known.

This CDR3 has 16 residues. Deletions cut 0 bases from V and 0 bases from J, with 12 bases between. Per germline, CDR1 SGHAT and CDR2 FQNNGV. Material: PBMCs. This rearrangement joins TRBV11-2 to TRBJ2-7; D is possibly TRBD1 (5 bases). The clonotype comes from a girl aged 5-17 years in good health and CMV-seropositive. The CDR3 sequence is CASSLDLATASYEQYF. The DNA for the CDR3 is TGTGCCAGCAGCTTAGATCTCGCGACAGCCTCCTACGAGCAGTACTTC. The whole variable domain, filled in from reference TRBV11-2 and TRBJ2-7, reads EAGVAQSPRYKIIEKRQSVAFWCNPISGHATLYWYQQILGQGPKLLIQFQNNGVVDDSQLPKDRFSAERLKGVDSTLKIQPAKLEDSAVYLCASSLDLATASYEQYFGPGTRLTVT.